This paragraph covers one TCR beta chain sequence. MiXCR, run by TCRdb on the RT-PCR reads, gives a single entry per CDR3 protein. The table includes more than 600,000 distinct CDR3 sequences, 14% detected once. The sample consisted of memory CD4+ T cells from blood. The sequence derives from a female donor in good health, serving as a healthy control.

The CDR3 region has the DNA TGCAGTGCCGCAGCTACAGGGTATGGCTACACCTTC. Translated: CSAAATGYGYTF. The chain is built from TRBV20-1 and TRBJ1-2, with D possibly being TRBD1 (6 bases). The V and J ends lost 6 bases and 5 bases respectively, with 13 bases between them. The CDR3 length is 12 residues. Germline V gene lookup returns CDR1 DFQATT and CDR2 SNEGSKA (reference sequence).